This T cell receptor beta chain was recorded in a study of vaccination and CD4 T cells after COVID-19. Study-level findings and limits: Convalescent patients had a median roughly 90% of reactive clones appearing only post-vaccination.

As to treatment: roughly nine-day PBMC culture with coronavirus spike peptide pools or control peptides (ViraFEST assay). Before TCRs were sequenced, ViraFEST expanded antigen-specific T cells with peptide pools. Cultured CD4+ T-cell DNA underwent Oncomine TCR Beta short-read sequencing. Scientists extracted genomic DNA from CD4+ T cells grown in culture. One entry per CDR3 protein results from TCRdb running MiXCR on the PCR reads. This table holds under 5,000 distinct CDR3 sequences, 16% found once. For this clonotype: Its specificity is not known.

This CDR3 region has 18 residues. Germline V gene sequence: CDR1 MGHRA, CDR2 YSYEKL. Trimming cost V 0 bases and J 1 base, with 16 bases left between them. This TCR came from a human donor who had recovered from COVID-19. The V gene is TRBV4-1, the J gene TRBJ2-4; D may match TRBD1 or TRBD2 (6 bases each). The sample consisted of CD4+ T cells from blood, cultured in vitro. This CDR3 is CASSQDPVGAGAKNIQYF. CDR3 bases: TGCGCCAGCAGCCAAGATCCCGTGGGGGCGGGGGCCAAAAACATTCAGTACTTC.